Each of the 7 T cell receptor beta chains below was sequenced from the same sample in a study of CD8 T cells in Susac syndrome. Reverse transcription of about 0.45 to 1 ug RNA was carried out with random hexamers. TCRdb analysed the immunoSEQ multiplex PCR reads with MiXCR anew, one entry per CDR3 protein. The data contain about 100,000 distinct CDR3 sequences, 95% of them singletons. Sequenced input: CD8+ T cells from PBMCs. The receptors originated from a human donor with Susac syndrome.

The chain joins TRBV27 to TRBJ1-2, with D maybe TRBD1 (5 bases). From germline, CDR1 is MNHEY and CDR2 SMNVEV (reference sequence). The CDR3 consists of 15 residues. V lost 3 bases, J lost 2 bases, and 13 bases lay in between. CDR3 nucleotide sequence: TGTGCCAGCAGTTTCGTACCGGGACCAAACTATGGCTACACCTTC. It yields the protein CASSFVPGPNYGYTF.

V and J are TRBV5-6 and TRBJ2-3; TRBD2 is a possible D gene (6 bases). This CDR3 is built from 16 residues. The germline V and J ends were trimmed by 4 bases and 9 bases, with 24 bases remaining between them. CDR1 is SGHDT, CDR2 YYEEEE, per germline. In DNA, the CDR3 is TGTGCCAGCAGCACCCATCTTGAACCGGGAGTGGAGACGCAGTATTTT. Translation: CASSTHLEPGVETQYF.

The J gene is TRBJ2-7, the V gene TRBV20-1; D remains ambiguous. This CDR3 contains 14 residues. Looked up from germline, CDR1 is DFQATT and CDR2 is SNEGSKA (reference sequence). V lost 1 base, J lost 1 base, and 11 bases lay in between. The CDR3 here is CSARGVGSSYEQYF. The CDR3 region has the DNA TGCAGTGCTAGAGGAGTCGGCAGTTCCTACGAGCAGTACTTC.

The V gene is TRBV20-1, the J gene TRBJ2-2; D might be TRBD1 or TRBD2, each matching 6 bases. Trimming shortened V by 0 bases and J by 5 bases, and 16 bases separated the two germline ends. This CDR3 region has 16 residues. Germline V gives CDR1 DFQATT, CDR2 SNEGSKA (reference sequence). Here the CDR3 reads CSARDPGALSTGELFF. CDR3 bases: TGCAGTGCTAGAGACCCGGGGGCGCTTTCGACCGGGGAGCTGTTTTTT.

V is TRBV11-2 and J is TRBJ2-2, with a possible D match to TRBD1 (5 bases). The CDR3 is 13 residues long. Germline V gene sequence: CDR1 SGHAT, CDR2 FQNNGV. The germline V and J ends were trimmed by 5 bases and 5 bases, with 9 bases remaining between them. This chain's CDR3 is CASSPPGTGELFF. The DNA of the CDR3 is TGTGCCAGCAGCCCTCCAGGGACCGGGGAGCTGTTTTTT.

The chain joins TRBV11-2 to TRBJ2-7, with 14 bases that match TRBD2. The CDR3 runs 18 residues. Germline V lookup: CDR1 SGHAT, CDR2 FQNNGV. The V and J ends lost 6 bases and 2 bases, in that order; junction bases with no gene match: 12. The CDR3 spells CASREEGEGLAGAYEQYF. The CDR3 DNA is TGTGCCAGCAGGGAGGAGGGGGAGGGACTAGCGGGAGCCTACGAGCAGTACTTC.

The V gene is TRBV7-2, the J gene TRBJ1-6, with TRBD1 matching 7 bases. Germline V gene sequence: CDR1 SGHTA, CDR2 FQGNSA. The CDR3 length is 14 residues. Losses at the gene ends were 3 bases for V and 7 bases for J; bases not matched to a gene: 3. CDR3 coding DNA: TGTGCCAGCAGCTTTGGACAGGAGAATTCACCCCTCCACTTT. Its protein product is CASSFGQENSPLHF. The whole variable domain, filled in from reference TRBV7-2 and TRBJ1-6, reads GAGVSQSPSNKVTEKGKDVELRCDPISGHTALYWYRQSLGQGLEFLIYFQGNSAPDKSGLPSDRFSAERTGGSVSTLTIQRTQQEDSAVYLCASSFGQENSPLHFGNGTRLTVT.